This record covers a single T cell receptor beta chain. The data were produced by immunoSEQ multiplex PCR, yet TCRdb's version contains in-frame clones alone and is incomplete. The repertoire includes fewer than 350,000 clones, more than 75% of them detected once, and 2% to 2.5% sits in the top ten. The sample originates from a study of blood T cell repertoires in COVID-19. The TCR sequence derives from a woman aged 60-75 years in a cohort exposed to, infected with or recovered from COVID-19 (not recorded which). Sequences were obtained from PBMCs or T cells enriched from blood (not recorded which).

CDR3 amino acids: CASSPRGGGTDTQYF. CDR3 DNA sequence: TGTGCCAGCAGCCCCCGTGGAGGAGGGACAGATACGCAGTATTTT. V and J are TRBV3-1 (or the pseudogene TRBV3-2) and TRBJ2-3; perhaps TRBD2 as D (6 bases). Germline loops: CDR1 LGHDT, CDR2 YNNKEL (reference sequence). This CDR3 region has 15 residues. Trimming left V 4 bases short and J 3 bases short, with 14 bases between.